This T cell receptor (beta chain) was retrieved from a study of CD8 T cells in ankylosing spondylitis (dated by TCRdb to 2017 to 2019). About the investigation overall: The study set out to find disease-linked TCR variants by profiling T cell receptor beta repertoires in ankylosing spondylitis patients and healthy donors. The full study cohort was made up of approximately 24 ankylosing spondylitis patients and about a hundred healthy donors. Peripheral blood samples were taken, and synovial fluid was additionally collected from ankylosing spondylitis patients.

The sequencer was an Illumina HiSeq 2500. TCR beta libraries were prepared by quantitative 5'-RACE with molecular barcodes. As for how the authors treated the data: To identify disease-linked TCR variants, a new computational method was used, one built on a probabilistic model of VDJ rearrangement. TCRdb ran its own pipeline on the public reads, namely fastp trimming at Q25 and MiXCR clone calling, and kept in-frame beta chains. Records with the same CDR3 protein are collapsed into one entry carrying the most frequent genes and DNA. TCRdb, not the authors, supplied the V and J calls. For this sample the table gives almost 250,000 distinct CDR3 sequences, of which about 30% were detected only once. About 4.2% of the sample rests with the top ten. For this clonotype: Its antigen specificity is not known. The input lacks base qualities; no much larger clone sits a single base away.

Beyond this particular receptor, the publication reports: Some motif variants had previously been reported in the synovial fluid and blood of reactive arthritis patients, which suggests shared mechanisms of disease initiation. The disease-linked clones were reported to be significantly enriched in matched synovial fluid samples from ankylosing spondylitis patients. A TCR beta motif of about eight highly homologous amino acid variants appeared characteristic of blood from ankylosing spondylitis patients. In peripheral blood, the disease-linked clones were found at relatively low frequencies and had a CD8+ phenotype.

From the germline V gene, CDR1 is MNHEY and CDR2 is SVGAGI. Inclusive of the bounding cysteine and phenylalanine, the CDR3 is 17 residues long. Only the CDR3 portion is preserved as DNA: 51 bases, with reading frame beginning at the first base. V is cut by 7 bases and J by 3 bases, and the space between the germline ends is 22 bases. This sequence originates from a male donor with ankylosing spondylitis or in good health (not recorded which). Recombination connected TRBV6-5 to TRBJ1-5; D gene: possibly TRBD1, on 5 matching bases. Material for sequencing was blood, either unsorted or a sorted T cell fraction (not recorded which). The DNA reads TGTGCCAGCAAGTTAGAACATATAGCGGGGGACAATCAGCCCCAGCATTTT. It specifies CASKLEHIAGDNQPQHF.